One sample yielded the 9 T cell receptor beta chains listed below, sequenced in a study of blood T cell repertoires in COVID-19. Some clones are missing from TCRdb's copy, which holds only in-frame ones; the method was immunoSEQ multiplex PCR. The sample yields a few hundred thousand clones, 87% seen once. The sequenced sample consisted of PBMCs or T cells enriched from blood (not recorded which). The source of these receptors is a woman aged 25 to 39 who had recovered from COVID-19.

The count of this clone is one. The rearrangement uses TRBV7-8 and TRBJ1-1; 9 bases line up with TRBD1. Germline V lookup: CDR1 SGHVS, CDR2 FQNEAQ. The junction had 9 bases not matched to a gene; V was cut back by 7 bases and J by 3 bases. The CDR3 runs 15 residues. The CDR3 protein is CASTTPDRGYTEAFF. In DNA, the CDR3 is TGTGCCAGCACGACCCCCGACAGGGGGTACACTGAAGCTTTCTTT.

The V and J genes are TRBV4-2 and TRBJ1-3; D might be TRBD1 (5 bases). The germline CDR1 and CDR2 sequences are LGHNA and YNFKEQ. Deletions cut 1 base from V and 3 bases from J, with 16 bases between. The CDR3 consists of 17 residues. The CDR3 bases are TGTGCCAGCAGCCAAGGCGCGGGGGGTGCTATTGGAAACACCATATATTTT. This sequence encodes CASSQGAGGAIGNTIYF.

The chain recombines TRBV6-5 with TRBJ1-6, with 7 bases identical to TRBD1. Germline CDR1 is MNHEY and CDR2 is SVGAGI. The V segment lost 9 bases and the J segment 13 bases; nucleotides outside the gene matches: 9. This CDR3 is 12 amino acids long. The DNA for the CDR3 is TGTGCCAGTACGGACAGGAGGTCGCCCCTCCACTTT. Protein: CASTDRRSPLHF.

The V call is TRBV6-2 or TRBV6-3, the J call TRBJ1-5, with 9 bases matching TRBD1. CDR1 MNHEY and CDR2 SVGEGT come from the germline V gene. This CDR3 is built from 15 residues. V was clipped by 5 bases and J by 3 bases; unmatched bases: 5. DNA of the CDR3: TGTGCCAGCAGTCCCCGGACAGGGGCCAATCAGCCCCAGCATTTT. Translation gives CASSPRTGANQPQHF.

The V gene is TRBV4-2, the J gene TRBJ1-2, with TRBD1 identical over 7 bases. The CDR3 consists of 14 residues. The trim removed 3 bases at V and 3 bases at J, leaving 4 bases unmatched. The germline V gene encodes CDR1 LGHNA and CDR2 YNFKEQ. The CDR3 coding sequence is TGTGCCAGCAGCCAGATACAGGGGTACTATGGCTACACCTTC. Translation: CASSQIQGYYGYTF.

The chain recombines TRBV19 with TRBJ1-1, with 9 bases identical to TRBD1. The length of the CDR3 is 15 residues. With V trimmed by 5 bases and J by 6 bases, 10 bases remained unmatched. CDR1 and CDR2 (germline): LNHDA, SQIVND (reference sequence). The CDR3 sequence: CASSSAGTGIPEAFF. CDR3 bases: TGTGCCAGTAGTTCTGCCGGGACAGGGATCCCTGAAGCTTTCTTT.

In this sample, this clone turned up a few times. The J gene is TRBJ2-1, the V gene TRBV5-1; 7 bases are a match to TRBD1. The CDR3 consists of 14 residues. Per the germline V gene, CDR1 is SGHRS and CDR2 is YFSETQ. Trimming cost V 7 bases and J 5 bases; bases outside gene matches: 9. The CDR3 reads CASSSTGQHNEQFF. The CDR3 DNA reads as TGCGCCAGCTCCTCGACAGGGCAGCACAATGAGCAGTTCTTC.

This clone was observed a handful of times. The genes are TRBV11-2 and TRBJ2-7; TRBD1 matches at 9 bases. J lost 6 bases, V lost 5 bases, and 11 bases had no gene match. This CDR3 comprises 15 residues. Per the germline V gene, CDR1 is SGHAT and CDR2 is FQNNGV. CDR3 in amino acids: CASSHYRDRAVEQYF. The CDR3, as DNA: TGTGCCAGCAGCCACTACCGGGACAGGGCAGTCGAGCAGTACTTC.

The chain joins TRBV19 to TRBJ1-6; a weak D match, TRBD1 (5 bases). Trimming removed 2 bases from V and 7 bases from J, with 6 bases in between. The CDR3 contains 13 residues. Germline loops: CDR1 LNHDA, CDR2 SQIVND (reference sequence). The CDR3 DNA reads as TGTGCCAGTAGTATACAGGGAAATTCACCCCTCCACTTT. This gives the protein CASSIQGNSPLHF.